This T cell receptor (beta chain) is drawn from a study of Graves' ophthalmopathy and Graves' hyperthyroidism. With 6 bases clipped from V and 8 bases from J, the junction kept 12 bases outside the gene matches. This CDR3 has 14 amino acids. The sequenced template was RNA, covering the TCR beta CDR3 region. Investigators did first-round RT-PCR with HTBI primers, then second-round multiplex PCR. One entry per CDR3 protein results from TCRdb running MiXCR on the multiplex PCR reads. Here the sample spans around 170,000 distinct CDR3 sequences, approximately 38% being singletons. The table lists this clonotype with many counts.

J is TRBJ1-2 and V is TRBV12-3 or TRBV12-4; 7 bases align to TRBD1. This receptor was identified in a middle-aged woman with Graves' ophthalmopathy. Sequenced sample: peripheral blood. The CDR3 nucleotides read TGTGCCAGCAGATTTGTCCTGACAGGGAACGGCTACACCTTC. It specifies CASRFVLTGNGYTF.